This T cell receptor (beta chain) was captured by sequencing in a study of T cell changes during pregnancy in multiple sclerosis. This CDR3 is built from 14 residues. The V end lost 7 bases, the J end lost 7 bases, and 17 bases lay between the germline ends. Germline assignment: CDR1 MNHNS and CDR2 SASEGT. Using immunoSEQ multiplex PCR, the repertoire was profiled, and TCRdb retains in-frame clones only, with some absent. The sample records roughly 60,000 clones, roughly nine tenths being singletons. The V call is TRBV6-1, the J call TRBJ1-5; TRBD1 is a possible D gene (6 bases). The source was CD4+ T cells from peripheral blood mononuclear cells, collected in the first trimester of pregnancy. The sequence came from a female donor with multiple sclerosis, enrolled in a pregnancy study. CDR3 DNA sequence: TGTGCCAGCATTGGGCCAACAGGGAGACAGCCCCAGCATTTT. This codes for CASIGPTGRQPQHF.